These 17 T cell receptor beta chains originate from one sample sequenced in a study of T cell responses to AZD1222 COVID-19 vaccine. TCRdb keeps only in-frame clones here, not all; method: immunoSEQ multiplex PCR. Among 150,000 to 180,000 clones listed, roughly nine tenths were seen once. Sequencing used peripheral blood, obtained on day 0 of MenACWY control vaccination. These receptors all stem from an adult in good health.

This chain uses TRBV24-1 with TRBJ1-2; TRBD1 aligns across 12 bases. Germline-derived CDR1 and CDR2 are KGHDR and SFDVKD. This CDR3 has 15 residues. V lost 4 bases to trimming and J lost 7 bases; unmatched junction nucleotides: 6. The CDR3 bases are TGTGCCACCAGTGAGGGGACAGGGGGCGCGGGTGGCTACACCTTC. Translated: CATSEGTGGAGGYTF.

The CDR3 here is CASSSYRVRGADTQYF. The CDR3 nucleotides read TGTGCCAGCAGTTCGTACAGGGTGCGGGGGGCAGATACGCAGTATTTT. The chain employs TRBV27 and TRBJ2-3; 8 nucleotides match TRBD2. The length of the CDR3 is 16 residues. Germline trimming cut 4 bases from V and 4 bases from J; bases unmatched to any gene: 10. Per germline, CDR1 MNHEY and CDR2 SMNVEV (reference sequence).

The genes are TRBV28 and TRBJ1-4; D uncertain. This CDR3 has 13 amino acids. Germline V gene sequence: CDR1 MDHEN, CDR2 SYDVKM. The CDR3 is CVTRDATNEKLFF. The CDR3 coding sequence is TGTGTAACTAGAGACGCAACTAATGAAAAACTGTTTTTT.

This chain joins TRBV15 and TRBJ1-3; D uncertain. CDR3 length: 16 residues. The V and J ends lost 0 bases and 4 bases respectively, with 13 bases between them. From germline, CDR1 is LNHNV and CDR2 YYDKDF (reference sequence). CDR3 in amino acids: CATSRDYLSRGNTIYF. The CDR3 DNA sequence: TGTGCCACCAGCAGAGATTACCTATCGAGAGGAAACACCATATATTTT.

The CDR3 region is CASSLGAGAGEAFF. In DNA form, the CDR3 reads TGTGCCAGCAGCTTAGGGGCAGGGGCGGGTGAAGCTTTCTTT. The chain recombines TRBV7-9 with TRBJ1-1; D might be TRBD1 (6 bases). V was clipped by 1 base and J by 7 bases, with 13 bases between them. This CDR3 contains 14 residues. Germline-derived CDR1 and CDR2 are SEHNR and FQNEAQ (reference sequence).

This chain uses TRBV11-3 with TRBJ1-1, with D maybe TRBD1 (6 bases). Germline lookup yields CDR1 SGHNT and CDR2 YENEEA. V lost 5 bases and J lost 4, with 14 bases in between. The CDR3 spans 14 residues. This chain's CDR3 is CASSLGEGGTEAFF. CDR3 coding DNA: TGTGCCAGCAGCCTAGGGGAAGGGGGCACTGAAGCTTTCTTT.

The genes are TRBV11-2 and TRBJ1-2; 7 positions agree with TRBD1. The CDR3 sequence is 14 residues long. The germline CDR1 and CDR2 sequences are SGHAT and FQNNGV. J was trimmed by 5 bases and V by 5 bases; bases with no gene match: 8. The CDR3 nucleotides read TGTGCCAGCAGCGTTGACAGGGCAGTATATGGCTACACCTTC. Protein sequence: CASSVDRAVYGYTF.

This clone has just a few counts. This sequence joins TRBV7-9 and TRBJ2-7; D assignment may be TRBD1 or TRBD2 (5 bases each). V was clipped by 6 bases and J by 10 bases, with 22 bases between them. Germline V gene lookup returns CDR1 SEHNR and CDR2 FQNEAQ (reference sequence). The CDR3 loop spans 14 amino acids. The CDR3 spells CASSFGDGPGRQYF. For the CDR3, the DNA is TGTGCCAGCAGTTTCGGGGACGGGCCGGGGAGACAGTACTTC.

The chain combines TRBV5-4 with TRBJ2-7; TRBD2 is a possible D gene (5 bases). Germline V gene sequence: CDR1 SGHNT, CDR2 YYREEE (reference sequence). V gave up 2 bases and J gave up 7 bases, with 10 bases separating them. This CDR3 contains 12 residues. Here the CDR3 reads CASSFGRGEQYF. CDR3 nucleotides: TGTGCCAGCAGCTTTGGGCGAGGGGAGCAGTACTTC.

The chain recombines TRBV5-1 with TRBJ2-1; the D gene is possibly TRBD2 (6 bases). The ends were cut back, 0 bases at V and 5 bases at J, with 6 bases in the middle. The germline V gene encodes CDR1 SGHRS and CDR2 YFSETQ. The CDR3 spans 13 residues. This CDR3 is CASSLGGDNEQFF. CDR3 sequence (DNA): TGCGCCAGCAGCTTGGGCGGGGACAATGAGCAGTTCTTC.

The chain is built from TRBV28 and TRBJ1-1, with TRBD1 matching 10 bases. The J segment lost 1 base and the V segment lost 6 bases, leaving 11 bases of the junction unmatched. The germline CDR1 and CDR2 sequences are MDHEN and SYDVKM. CDR3 length: 17 amino acids. The CDR3 here is CASRDSGTGAPNTEAFF. DNA for the CDR3: TGTGCCAGCAGAGATTCCGGGACAGGGGCTCCGAACACTGAAGCTTTCTTT.

The chain links TRBV10-2 to TRBJ2-2, with D perhaps TRBD1 or TRBD2 (5 bases each). The germline V gene encodes CDR1 WSHSY and CDR2 SAAADI. Trimming removed 0 bases at V and 7 bases at J, with 12 bases between. This CDR3 contains 15 residues. CDR3 loop: CASSESRGPSGELFF. DNA for the CDR3: TGCGCCAGCAGTGAGTCGAGGGGTCCGAGCGGGGAGCTGTTTTTT.

This clone was seen repeatedly, ten times or more. The rearrangement uses TRBV2 and TRBJ1-3; the D gene is possibly TRBD1 (5 bases). This CDR3 region has 15 residues. The germline V gene encodes CDR1 SNHLY and CDR2 FYNNEI. Trimming removed 2 bases at V and 3 bases at J, with 11 bases between. In nucleotides, the CDR3 is TGTGCCAGCAGTGAAAGACAGACATATGGAAACACCATATATTTT. This translates into CASSERQTYGNTIYF.

The chain has TRBV28 and TRBJ2-5; 10 bases are a match to TRBD1. With V trimmed by 6 bases and J by 5 bases, 3 bases remained unmatched. The CDR3 runs 13 residues. Per germline, CDR1 MDHEN and CDR2 SYDVKM. CDR3 coding DNA: TGTGCCAGCAGCTGGGGACAGGGGGAGACCCAGTACTTC. It translates to CASSWGQGETQYF.

This chain connects TRBV6-5 to TRBJ2-5, with 10 bases lining up with TRBD1. The CDR3 has 13 residues. Germline CDR1 MNHEY, CDR2 SVGAGI. With V trimmed by 8 bases and J by 2 bases, 2 bases remained unmatched. CDR3 nucleotide sequence: TGTGCCAGCCGACAGGGGGCTCAAGAGACCCAGTACTTC. This gives the protein CASRQGAQETQYF.

DNA for the CDR3: TGTGCCAGTAGTATTGGAGGGACTGATCACTACGAGCAGTACTTC. Translated: CASSIGGTDHYEQYF. The chain recombines TRBV19 with TRBJ2-7; possible D gene TRBD2, 6 bases. The CDR3 has 15 residues. CDR1 LNHDA and CDR2 SQIVND come from the germline V gene (reference sequence). V shed 3 bases and J shed 3 bases, with 15 bases lying between them. Full variable domain (remainder filled in from reference TRBV19 and TRBJ2-7): DGGITQSPKYLFRKEGQNVTLSCEQNLNHDAMYWYRQDPGQGLRLIYYSQIVNDFQKGDIAEGYSVSREKKESFPLTVTSAQKNPTAFYLCASSIGGTDHYEQYFGPGTRLTVT.

CDR3 amino acids: CASSFLGTSGGSGNEQYF. In DNA, the CDR3 is TGCGCCAGCAGCTTCCTAGGGACTAGCGGGGGTTCTGGGAACGAGCAGTACTTC. This chain connects TRBV5-1 to TRBJ2-7, with 14 bases that match TRBD2. The CDR3 covers 18 residues. Trimming cost V 2 bases and J 5 bases; bases outside gene matches: 12. Germline V CDR1 and CDR2: SGHRS, YFSETQ.